This T cell receptor beta chain was sequenced for a study of CD8 T cells in ankylosing spondylitis. Study-level results: About 8 highly homologous variants made up a TCR beta motif, and this motif appeared characteristic of ankylosing spondylitis blood. Some of the motif variants had earlier been found in reactive arthritis patients' fluid and blood. Significantly higher representation of disease-linked clones was reported for matched ankylosing spondylitis synovial fluid. Clones that were linked to disease were CD8+ and were relatively rare in peripheral blood.

MiXCR, run by TCRdb on the 5' RACE reads, gives a single entry per CDR3 protein. Counted here are 350,000 or so distinct CDR3 sequences, roughly 14% occurring once; the ten biggest clones make up less than 1.1%. The V end was cut by 0 bases, the J end by 0 bases, with 18 bases between. The CDR3 is 18 residues long. CDR1 is LGHNA and CDR2 is YNFKEQ in the germline V gene. For this clonotype: The antigen remains undetermined.

This sequence joins TRBV4-2 and TRBJ2-7; a weak D match, TRBD1 (6 bases). Source material: blood, either unsorted or a sorted T cell fraction (not recorded which). This TCR came from a male donor with ankylosing spondylitis or in good health (not recorded which). The DNA of the CDR3 is TGTGCCAGCAGCCAAGATTTAGAGGTACAGGGCACCTCCTACGAGCAGTACTTC. Translation gives CASSQDLEVQGTSYEQYF.